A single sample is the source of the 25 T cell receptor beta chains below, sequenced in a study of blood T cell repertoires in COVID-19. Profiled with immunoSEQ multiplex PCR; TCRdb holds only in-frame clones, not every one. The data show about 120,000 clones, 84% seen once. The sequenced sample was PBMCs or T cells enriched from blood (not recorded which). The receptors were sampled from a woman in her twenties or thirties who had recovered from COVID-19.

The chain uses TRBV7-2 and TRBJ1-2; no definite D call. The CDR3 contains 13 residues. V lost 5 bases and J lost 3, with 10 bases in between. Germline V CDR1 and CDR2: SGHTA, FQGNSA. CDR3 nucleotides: TGTGCCAGCAGCCTAACCGGGGACTATGGCTACACCTTC. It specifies CASSLTGDYGYTF.

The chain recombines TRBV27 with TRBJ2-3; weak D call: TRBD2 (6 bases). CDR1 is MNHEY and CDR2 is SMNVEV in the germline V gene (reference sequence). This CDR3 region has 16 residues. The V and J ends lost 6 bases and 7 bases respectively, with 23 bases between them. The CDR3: CASSPQRGSSWYTQYF. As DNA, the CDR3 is TGTGCCAGCAGCCCACAACGGGGGTCCTCATGGTATACGCAGTATTTT.

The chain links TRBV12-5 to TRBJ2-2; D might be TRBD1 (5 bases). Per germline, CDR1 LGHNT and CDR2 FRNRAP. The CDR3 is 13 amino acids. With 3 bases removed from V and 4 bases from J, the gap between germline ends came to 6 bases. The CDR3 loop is CASGLQVTGELFF. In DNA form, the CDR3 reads TGTGCTAGTGGTTTACAGGTCACCGGGGAGCTGTTTTTT.

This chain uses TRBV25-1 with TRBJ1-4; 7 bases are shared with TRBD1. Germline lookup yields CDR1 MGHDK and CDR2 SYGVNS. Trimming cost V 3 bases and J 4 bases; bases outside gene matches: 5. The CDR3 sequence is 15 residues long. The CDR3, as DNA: TGTGCCAGCAGTGATTACAGGGGCTTTAATGAAAAACTGTTTTTT. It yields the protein CASSDYRGFNEKLFF.

The CDR3 region is CASSLGTAYSYEQYF. The CDR3, as DNA: TGTGCCAGCAGCTTAGGGACAGCGTACTCCTACGAGCAGTACTTC. The chain recombines TRBV7-2 with TRBJ2-7; a weak D match, TRBD1 (6 bases). CDR1 SGHTA and CDR2 FQGNSA come from the germline V gene. The germline V and J ends were trimmed by 1 base and 0 bases, with 10 bases remaining between them. The length of the CDR3 is 15 residues.

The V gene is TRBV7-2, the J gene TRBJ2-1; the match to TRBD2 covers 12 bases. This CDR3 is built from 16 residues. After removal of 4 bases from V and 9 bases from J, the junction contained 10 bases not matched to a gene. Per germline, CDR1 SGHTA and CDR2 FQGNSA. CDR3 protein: CASSSLAGGPRGEQFF. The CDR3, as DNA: TGTGCCAGCAGCTCGCTAGCGGGAGGGCCTAGGGGTGAGCAGTTCTTC.

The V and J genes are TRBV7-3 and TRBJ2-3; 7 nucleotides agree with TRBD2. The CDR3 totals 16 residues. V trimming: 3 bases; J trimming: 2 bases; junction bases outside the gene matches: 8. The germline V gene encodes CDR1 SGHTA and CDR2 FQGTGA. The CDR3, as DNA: TGTGCCAGCAGCTTCCAAAGCGGGGTGGACACAGATACGCAGTATTTT. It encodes CASSFQSGVDTDTQYF.

CDR3 sequence reads: CASSLDGRGNEKLFF. DNA of the CDR3: TGCGCCAGCAGCTTGGATGGTAGGGGTAATGAAAAACTGTTTTTT. The chain joins TRBV5-1 to TRBJ1-4; tentative D call: TRBD1 (5 bases). Germline-derived CDR1 and CDR2 are SGHRS and YFSETQ. There are 15 residues in the CDR3. Trimming took off 0 bases at V and 4 bases at J, with 10 bases between the two ends.

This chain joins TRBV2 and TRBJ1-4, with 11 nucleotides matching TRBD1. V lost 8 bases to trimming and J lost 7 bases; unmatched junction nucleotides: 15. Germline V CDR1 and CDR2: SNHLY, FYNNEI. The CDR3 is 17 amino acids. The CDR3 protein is CASSVLSRGTGGEKLFF. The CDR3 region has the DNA TGTGCCAGCTCCGTTTTATCAAGGGGGACAGGGGGTGAAAAACTGTTTTTT.

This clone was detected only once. Written as DNA, the CDR3 is TGTGCCAGCAGCAACCAGGGGGAGACCCAGTACTTC. Encoded protein: CASSNQGETQYF. The V call is TRBV21-1, the J call TRBJ2-5; whether TRBD1, the table's D call, matches the DNA was not checked. TRBV21-1 is labeled a pseudogene. The CDR3 loop spans 12 amino acids.

The CDR3 DNA sequence: TGTGCCAGCAGCTTAGATTCCCAGTCCTACGAGCAGTACTTC. Translation gives CASSLDSQSYEQYF. The chain combines TRBV7-2 with TRBJ2-7, with no clear D. Germline CDR1 SGHTA, CDR2 FQGNSA. The germline V and J ends were trimmed by 1 base and 1 base, with 8 bases remaining between them. The CDR3 loop spans 14 amino acids.

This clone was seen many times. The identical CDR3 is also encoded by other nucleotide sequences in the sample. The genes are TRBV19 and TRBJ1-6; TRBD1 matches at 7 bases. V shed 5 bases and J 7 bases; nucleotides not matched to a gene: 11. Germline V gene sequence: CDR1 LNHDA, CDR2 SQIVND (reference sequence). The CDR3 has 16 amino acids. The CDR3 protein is CASSSYGTAVNSPLHF. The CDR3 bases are TGTGCCAGTAGTTCTTACGGGACAGCCGTAAATTCACCCCTCCACTTT.

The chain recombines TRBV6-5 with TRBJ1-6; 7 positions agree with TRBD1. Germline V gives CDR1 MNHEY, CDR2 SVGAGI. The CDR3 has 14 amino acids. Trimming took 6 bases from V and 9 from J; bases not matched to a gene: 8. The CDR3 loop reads CASSSDREVSPLHF. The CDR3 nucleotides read TGTGCCAGCAGCTCAGACAGGGAGGTTTCACCCCTCCACTTT.

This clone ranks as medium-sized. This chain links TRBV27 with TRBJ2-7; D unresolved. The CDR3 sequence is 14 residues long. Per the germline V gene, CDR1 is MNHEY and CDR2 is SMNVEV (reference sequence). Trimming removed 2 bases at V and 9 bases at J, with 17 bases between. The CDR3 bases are TGTGCCAGCAGTTTAACCCCTTATACCCTAAGGCAGTACTTC. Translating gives CASSLTPYTLRQYF.

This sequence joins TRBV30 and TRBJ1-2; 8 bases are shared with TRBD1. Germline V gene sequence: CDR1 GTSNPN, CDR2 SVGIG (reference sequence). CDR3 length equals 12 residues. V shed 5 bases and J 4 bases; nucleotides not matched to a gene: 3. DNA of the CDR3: TGTGCCTGGGGACAGGGATCCTATGGCTACACCTTC. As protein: CAWGQGSYGYTF.

The CDR3 nucleotides read TGTGCCTGGAGTCCCGGGGGGCGGACTGAAGCTTTCTTT. Protein: CAWSPGGRTEAFF. The chain recombines TRBV30 with TRBJ1-1; TRBD1 might be the D (6 bases). The CDR3 has 13 amino acids. V was trimmed by 2 bases and J by 5 bases, leaving 12 bases between them. CDR1 GTSNPN and CDR2 SVGIG come from the germline V gene (reference sequence).

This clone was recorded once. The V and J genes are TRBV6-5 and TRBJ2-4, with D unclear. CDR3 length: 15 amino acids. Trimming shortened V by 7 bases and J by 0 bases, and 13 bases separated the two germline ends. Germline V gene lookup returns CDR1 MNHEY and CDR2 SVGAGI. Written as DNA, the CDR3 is TGTGCCAGCACCCTAAGCGAACTAGCCAAAAACATTCAGTACTTC. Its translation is CASTLSELAKNIQYF.

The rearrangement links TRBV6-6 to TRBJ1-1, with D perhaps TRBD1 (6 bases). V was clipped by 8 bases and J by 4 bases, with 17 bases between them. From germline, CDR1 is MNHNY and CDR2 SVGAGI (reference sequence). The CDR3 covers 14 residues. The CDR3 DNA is TGTGCCAGCCAAGAAGGGGGTGGCGGCACTGAAGCTTTCTTT. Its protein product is CASQEGGGGTEAFF.

The CDR3 spells CASSQDTPGGEKLFF. DNA for the CDR3: TGCGCCAGCAGCCAAGATACACCCGGGGGTGAAAAACTGTTTTTT. The chain uses TRBV4-3 and TRBJ1-4; D is perhaps TRBD1 (5 bases). The CDR3 has 15 residues. Germline V gene sequence: CDR1 LGHNA, CDR2 YSLEER. V lost 0 bases, J lost 7 bases, and 12 bases lay in between.

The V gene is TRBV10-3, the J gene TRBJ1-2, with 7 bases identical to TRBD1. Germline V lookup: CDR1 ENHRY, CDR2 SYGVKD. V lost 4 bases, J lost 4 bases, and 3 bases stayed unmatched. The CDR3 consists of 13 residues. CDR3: CAISVAGGYGYTF. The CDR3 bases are TGTGCCATCAGTGTGGCAGGGGGCTATGGCTACACCTTC.

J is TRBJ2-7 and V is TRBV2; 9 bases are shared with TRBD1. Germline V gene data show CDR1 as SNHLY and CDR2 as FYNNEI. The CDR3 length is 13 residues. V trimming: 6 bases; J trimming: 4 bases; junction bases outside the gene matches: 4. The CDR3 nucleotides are TGTGCCAGCAGACAAGGACAGGGGTACGAGCAGTACTTC. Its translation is CASRQGQGYEQYF.

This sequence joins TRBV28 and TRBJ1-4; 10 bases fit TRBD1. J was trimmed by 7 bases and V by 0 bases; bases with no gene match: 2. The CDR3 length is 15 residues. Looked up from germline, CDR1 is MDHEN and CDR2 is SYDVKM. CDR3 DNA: TGTGCCAGCAGTTTATGGGGGGACAGGGGTGAAAAACTGTTTTTT. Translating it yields CASSLWGDRGEKLFF.

Written as DNA, the CDR3 is TGTGCCAGCAGGGCCCTTCGGGGGGATATAGAAAAACTGTTTTTT. Translated: CASRALRGDIEKLFF. The chain couples TRBV6-5 to TRBJ1-4, with a weak D call TRBD1 (5 bases). The CDR3 covers 15 residues. Germline CDR1 reads MNHEY; CDR2 reads SVGAGI. V was clipped by 6 bases and J by 8 bases, with 19 bases between them.

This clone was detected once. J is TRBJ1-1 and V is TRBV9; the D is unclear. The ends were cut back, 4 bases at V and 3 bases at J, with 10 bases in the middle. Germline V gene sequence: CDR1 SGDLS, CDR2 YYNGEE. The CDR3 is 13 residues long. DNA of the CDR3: TGTGCCAGCAGCCCAATGCGGGACACTGAAGCTTTCTTT. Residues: CASSPMRDTEAFF.

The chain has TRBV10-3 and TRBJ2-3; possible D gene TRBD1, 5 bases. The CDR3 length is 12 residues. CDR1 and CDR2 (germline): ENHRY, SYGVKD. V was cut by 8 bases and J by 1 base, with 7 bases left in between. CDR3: CAIGAGTDTQYF. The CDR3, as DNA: TGTGCCATCGGGGCAGGCACAGATACGCAGTATTTT.